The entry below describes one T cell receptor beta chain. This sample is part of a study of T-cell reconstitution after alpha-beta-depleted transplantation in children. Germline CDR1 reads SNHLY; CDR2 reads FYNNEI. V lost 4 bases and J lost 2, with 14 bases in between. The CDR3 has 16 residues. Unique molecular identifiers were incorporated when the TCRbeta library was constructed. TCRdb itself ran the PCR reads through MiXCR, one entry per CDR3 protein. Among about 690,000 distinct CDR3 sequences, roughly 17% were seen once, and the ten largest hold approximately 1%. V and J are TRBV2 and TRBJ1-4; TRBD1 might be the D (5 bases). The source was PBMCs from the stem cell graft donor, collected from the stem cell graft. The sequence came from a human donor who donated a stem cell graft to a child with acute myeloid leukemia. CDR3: CASSVRQGGTNEKLFF. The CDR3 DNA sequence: TGTGCCAGCAGTGTGCGGCAGGGCGGCACTAATGAAAAACTGTTTTTT.